The entry below describes one T cell receptor (beta chain). No cognate antigen has been identified for it. Within one base of it there is no much larger clone, and no base qualities were kept. The entry originates in a study of T-cell reconstitution after alpha-beta-depleted transplantation in children (dated by TCRdb to 2015 to 2016). Regarding the research as a whole: T-cell immune reconstitution after TCRalphabeta/CD19-depleted allogeneic hematopoietic cell transplantation in children was quantitatively tracked in the study by means of TCR repertoire profiling.

Overall results and qualifications from the work: The frequencies of hyperexpanded clones fell over the following months, and after one year, T-cell counts and TCRbeta diversity were mostly attributed to newly produced T cells. The apparently early alphabetaT-cell count recovery about two months after transplant was reportedly dependent on only several hundred rapidly expanded clones derived from non-depleted graft cells. The high TCRbeta diversity at day 60 in some patients was ascribed to recipient T cells and intrathymic progenitors that had survived conditioning.

The label giving this sample's treatment or condition can be read as: allogeneic hematopoietic cell transplantation with graft depleted of TCRalphabeta T cells and CD19 B cells. TCRalphabeta/CD19-depleted allogeneic hematopoietic cell grafts were given to the transplant recipients, all of whom were children. The protocol used for the library was PCR. The data were produced on an Illumina HiSeq 2500. Molecular barcoding was employed in the preparation of TCR libraries, with unique molecular identifiers being used to normalize TCRbeta repertoire quantification. TCRdb reanalyzed the raw reads on its own, using fastp at Q25 for trimming and MiXCR for clone calling, and kept in-frame beta chains. When rows share a CDR3 protein, they turn into one entry using the most common DNA and genes. Present in this sample are 100,000 or so distinct CDR3 sequences, about 22% of which were seen just once. Of the sample, about a fifth is held by the ten largest clones.

V loses 2 bases at its end and J loses 1 base; junction bases beyond the gene matches: 6. The CDR3 runs 16 amino acids, cysteine and phenylalanine included. Solely the CDR3 DNA is kept, with 48 bases framed from the first base. CDR1 and CDR2 (MNHEY, SVGEGT) derive from the germline V gene. The source is a boy between 2 and 10 years old with acute lymphoblastic leukemia, due to receive a stem cell transplant. The chain links TRBV6-2 or TRBV6-3 with TRBJ2-3; the junction holds 7 bases that match TRBD2. The starting material was PBMCs, obtained before TCRalphabeta/CD19-depleted stem cell transplant. The CDR3 region: CASSYGGLAGTDTQYF. The sequenced DNA: TGTGCCAGCAGTTACGGAGGTCTAGCGGGCACAGATACGCAGTATTTT.